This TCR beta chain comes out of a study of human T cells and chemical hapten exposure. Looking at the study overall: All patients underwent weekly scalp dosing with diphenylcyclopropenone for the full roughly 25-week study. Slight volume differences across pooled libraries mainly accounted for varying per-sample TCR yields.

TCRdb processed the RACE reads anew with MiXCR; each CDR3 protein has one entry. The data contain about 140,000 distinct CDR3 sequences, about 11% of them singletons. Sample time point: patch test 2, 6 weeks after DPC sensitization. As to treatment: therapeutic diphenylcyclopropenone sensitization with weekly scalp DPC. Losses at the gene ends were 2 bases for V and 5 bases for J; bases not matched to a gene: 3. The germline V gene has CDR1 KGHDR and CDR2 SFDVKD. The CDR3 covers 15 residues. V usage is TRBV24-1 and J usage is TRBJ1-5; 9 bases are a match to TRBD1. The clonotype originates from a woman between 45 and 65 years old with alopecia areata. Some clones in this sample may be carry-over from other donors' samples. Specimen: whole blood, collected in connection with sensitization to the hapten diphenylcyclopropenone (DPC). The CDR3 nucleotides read TGTGCCACCAGTGATTCCCGGACAGGGGATCAGCCCCAGCATTTT. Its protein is CATSDSRTGDQPQHF.